This T cell receptor beta chain was sequenced during a study of a mutant IDH1 vaccine in newly diagnosed glioma. Study context: Averaging roughly 40 years of age, treated patients were approximately 60% male and approximately 40% female. Those enrolled had earlier been treated with radiotherapy, temozolomide, or both, mostly both.

Sample time point: baseline, week 1 (first vaccination visit). The treatment: pre-vaccination baseline after standard-of-care therapy. Comment on this clone: Antigen: not known.

Study results and caveats: Variations in leading peripheral T cell clonotypes appeared to have no connection with pseudoprogression.

Assay: immunoSEQ multiplex PCR; the TCRdb copy retains only in-frame clones and omits some. The data show nearly 50,000 clones, with 86% seen just once and around 2.5% held by the top ten. The V end was cut by 4 bases, the J end by 0 bases, with 13 bases between. Germline CDR1 is LGHNA and CDR2 is YNFKEQ. The CDR3 spans 15 residues. This sequence originates from a man in his forties or fifties with glioma. The input for sequencing was PBMCs, taken from a glioma patient treated with radiotherapy, temozolomide or both. The chain employs TRBV4-2 and TRBJ2-7; unclear D gene. This CDR3 is CASSPLGQISYEQYF. The CDR3 region has the DNA TGTGCCAGCAGCCCCCTAGGGCAGATCTCCTACGAGCAGTACTTC.